A selection of T cell receptor beta chains follows, all from one sample in a study of T cells in Graves' hyperthyroidism and ophthalmopathy. MiXCR, applied by TCRdb to the multiplex PCR reads, yields one record per CDR3 protein. The sample includes around 300,000 distinct CDR3 sequences, 10% to 15% of them seen just once. The material sequenced was blood. The receptors were gathered from a woman younger than 45 with Graves' hyperthyroidism that later progressed to Graves' ophthalmopathy. Each CDR3 is given with its conserved first and last residue. The D gene is left open where the match is weak. For some rows the clone size is stated as once, few or many, or as a class when expanded; others skip it.

abundance,d_gene,v_gene,j_gene,CDR3nt,CDR3aa
NA,NA,TRBV9,TRBJ1-2,TGTGCCAGCAGCGTCTCCTCGGGGGGCTACACCTTC,CASSVSSGGYTF
many,NA,TRBV28,TRBJ2-3,TGTGCCAGCAGTTTACCAGGGTCGTTGTTAGATACGCAGTATTTT,CASSLPGSLLDTQYF
many,NA,TRBV13,TRBJ2-3,TGTGCCAGCAGCTTACTAGCGATTGCAGATACGCAGTATTTT,CASSLLAIADTQYF
many,NA,TRBV28,TRBJ1-1,TGTGCCAGCAGTAGGACGGGTGAAGCTTTCTTT,CASSRTGEAFF
NA,NA,TRBV28,TRBJ2-3,TGTGTCAGCAGTTTACGAACCCGCACAGATACGCAGTATTTT,CVSSLRTRTDTQYF
many,NA,TRBV12-3/TRBV12-4,TRBJ2-7,TGTGCCAGCAGTCTCGGACAGCCCTACGAGCAGTACTTC,CASSLGQPYEQYF
NA,TRBD2,TRBV20-1,TRBJ2-2,TGCAGTGCGAAGGGACTAGCGGAGCACACCGGGGAGCTGTTTTTT,CSAKGLAEHTGELFF
many,NA,TRBV20-1,TRBJ2-1,TGCAGTGCTTCGGGGCAGTACTACAATGAGCAGTTCTTC,CSASGQYYNEQFF
many,NA,TRBV2,TRBJ1-2,TGTGCCAGCAGTGTTCGGCGGTCCGCGGAGTATGGCTACACCTTC,CASSVRRSAEYGYTF
NA,TRBD2,TRBV6-1,TRBJ2-2,TGTGCCACCGGAATAAGCGGGAGTTTTTCCGGGGAGCTGTTTTTT,CATGISGSFSGELFF
few,NA,TRBV4-3,TRBJ1-2,TGCGCCAGCAGCCAGCGGCTTGCGAACTATGGCTACACCTTC,CASSQRLANYGYTF
NA,TRBD2,TRBV10-3,TRBJ2-1,TGTGCCATCAGTTCGAGCGGGAGCATCAATGAGCAGTTCTTC,CAISSSGSINEQFF
many,TRBD1,TRBV12-3/TRBV12-4,TRBJ1-2,TGTGCCAGCAGCCCACAGGGGATTGGTGGCTACACCTTC,CASSPQGIGGYTF
many,NA,TRBV5-5,TRBJ1-1,TGTGCCAGCAGCGCCTCTGGGTGGGTTGACATGAACACTGAAGCTTTCTTT,CASSASGWVDMNTEAFF
many,TRBD1,TRBV29-1,TRBJ1-5,TGCAGCGTTGATCTCTCTCTTACAGGGGTTGCTTCTCAGCCCCAGCATTTT,CSVDLSLTGVASQPQHF
many,NA,TRBV18,TRBJ2-3,TGTGCCAGCTCACCACAGCCGGTGTATACGCAGTATTTT,CASSPQPVYTQYF
many,NA,TRBV6-5,TRBJ1-2,TGTGCCAGCAGTTACCGAGGGGAAGACTATGGCTACACCTTC,CASSYRGEDYGYTF
many,NA,TRBV3-1,TRBJ2-1,TGTGCCAGCAGCCAAGAACTCGCGCTCTCCTACAATGAGCAGTTCTTC,CASSQELALSYNEQFF
many,TRBD1,TRBV13,TRBJ1-1,TGTGCCAGCAGCTTAGGCCGGACAGGGGGCCAGGGTGAAGCTTTCTTT,CASSLGRTGGQGEAFF
few,TRBD1,TRBV4-1,TRBJ2-7,TGCGCCAGCAGCCACCGGACAGGGGGGGGCTACGAGCAGTACTTC,CASSHRTGGGYEQYF
many,NA,TRBV5-1,TRBJ2-3,TGCGCCAGCTACGACCAGGGACCAGATACGCAGTATTTT,CASYDQGPDTQYF
many,TRBD2,TRBV7-6,TRBJ2-1,TGTGCCAGCAGTCCCAGAGAGCGGGAGGGCCGCAATGAGCAGTTCTTC,CASSPREREGRNEQFF
NA,NA,TRBV19,TRBJ2-5,TGTGCCATATCGGAGGCATGGGGAGAGACCCAGTACTTC,CAISEAWGETQYF
NA,NA,TRBV7-2,TRBJ2-3,TGTGCCAGCAGCTGGGGGGGGCAGAGCACAGATACGCAGTATTTT,CASSWGGQSTDTQYF
few,TRBD2,TRBV20-1,TRBJ2-2,TGCAGTGCTAGGGCTAGCGGGAGGGCCGGCGGGGAGCTGTTTTTT,CSARASGRAGGELFF
many,TRBD2,TRBV3-1,TRBJ2-5,TGTGCCAGCAGCCAAGATCGGGAGGGAGAGACCCAGTACTTC,CASSQDREGETQYF
many,TRBD2,TRBV27,TRBJ2-5,TGTGCCAGCTCCCTCCTCCGGGACTACCTCCAAGAGACCCAGTACTTC,CASSLLRDYLQETQYF
many,NA,TRBV7-9,TRBJ2-2,TGTGCCAGCAGTTGGGGCGGGACGAACACCGGGGAGCTGTTTTTT,CASSWGGTNTGELFF
many,NA,TRBV7-2,TRBJ2-6,TGTGCCAGCAGCGTTGACTCTGGGGCCAACGTCCTGACTTTC,CASSVDSGANVLTF
many,TRBD2,TRBV5-1,TRBJ2-7,TGCGCCAGCAGCTCGATGACTAGCGGGAGTAGAGACGAGCAGTACTTC,CASSSMTSGSRDEQYF
many,NA,TRBV10-3,TRBJ2-5,TGTGCCATCAGTGAGTCGGGGTCACAAGAGACCCAGTACTTC,CAISESGSQETQYF
NA,NA,TRBV30,TRBJ1-1,TGTGCCTGGAGTGAGGGAGTTGCTTTCTTT,CAWSEGVAFF
many,TRBD1,TRBV28,TRBJ2-7,TGTGCCAGCAGTTTTAGGGACAGGAGCTACGAGCAGTACTTC,CASSFRDRSYEQYF
many,TRBD2,TRBV3-1,TRBJ2-1,TGTGCCAGCAGCCTAGCGGGAGCGGGTGGTGAGCAGTTCTTC,CASSLAGAGGEQFF
NA,TRBD1,TRBV19,TRBJ2-6,TGTGCCAGTAGTATAGAGGGACAGGGGGCTAGAGGGGCCAACGTCCTGACTTTC,CASSIEGQGARGANVLTF
many,NA,TRBV20-1,TRBJ2-3,TGCAGTGCTAGTGCGGGCCCGGGGAGAGGAGGCACAGATACGCAGTATTTT,CSASAGPGRGGTDTQYF
NA,NA,TRBV20-1,TRBJ2-1,TGCAGTGCTAACCCAACGACTATGACCTACAATGAGCAGTTCTTC,CSANPTTMTYNEQFF
many,TRBD1,TRBV12-3/TRBV12-4,TRBJ1-1,TGTGCCAGCAGTTTAACCGGGACAGGGAGTTCTTTCTTT,CASSLTGTGSSFF
NA,NA,TRBV6-4,TRBJ1-1,TGTGCCATCAGTGACCCGGGACGGAGGTCCACTGAAGCTTTCTTT,CAISDPGRRSTEAFF
many,TRBD1,TRBV29-1,TRBJ2-2,TGCAGCGTTCAGGACAGGGGAGGTGCCGGGGAGCTGTTTTTT,CSVQDRGGAGELFF
many,NA,TRBV6-2/TRBV6-3,TRBJ2-7,TGTGCCAGCAGTTACAGGGAAGAGCAGTACTTC,CASSYREEQYF
many,NA,TRBV2,TRBJ2-7,TGTGCCAGCAGTGCGCAGGGGAGTGGCTACGACGAGCAGTACTTC,CASSAQGSGYDEQYF
few,TRBD1,TRBV6-4,TRBJ1-2,TGTGCCAGCTCGCAGGGACAGTCCTATGGCTACACCTTC,CASSQGQSYGYTF
many,TRBD1,TRBV28,TRBJ2-3,TGTGCCAGCAGTTTGACGGCAGGGGGTATAGATACGCAGTATTTT,CASSLTAGGIDTQYF
NA,NA,TRBV19,TRBJ1-5,TGTGCCAGTAGTACGTTTCAGCCTACGTATAGCAATCAGCCCCAGCATTTT,CASSTFQPTYSNQPQHF
many,TRBD2,TRBV29-1,TRBJ2-7,TGCAGCGCTGGGACTAGCGGGAGGGCCTACGAGCAGTACTTC,CSAGTSGRAYEQYF
NA,NA,TRBV27,TRBJ2-2,TGTGCCAGCAGGATATTTGGGGGGAGCACCGGGGAGCTGTTTTTT,CASRIFGGSTGELFF
NA,NA,TRBV6-2/TRBV6-3,TRBJ2-3,TGTGCCAGCACCGATGGGGCAGGAGATACGCAGTATTTT,CASTDGAGDTQYF
NA,NA,TRBV20-1,TRBJ2-5,TGCAGTGCTAGCAGCCGGTTTGCTGAGACCCAGTACTTC,CSASSRFAETQYF
few,TRBD1,TRBV6-1,TRBJ2-1,TGTGCCAGCAGTCAAACAGGGGACTACAATGAGCAGTTCTTC,CASSQTGDYNEQFF
NA,NA,TRBV19,TRBJ1-2,TGTGCCAGTAGTATTGGGCAGTGGGAGCTTAACTATGGCTACACCTTC,CASSIGQWELNYGYTF
many,NA,TRBV10-3,TRBJ2-4,TGTGCCATCAGTGTGTCAGAGGGAGAGAACATTCAGTACTTC,CAISVSEGENIQYF
NA,NA,TRBV24-1,TRBJ1-1,TGTGCCACCAGTGATTTAACTGTAGGCAGAAGAGGTACTGAAGCTTTCTTT,CATSDLTVGRRGTEAFF
many,TRBD1,TRBV6-1,TRBJ1-1,TGTGCCAGCAGTCCCGGACAGGGCGTAGCTTTCTTT,CASSPGQGVAFF
few,NA,TRBV9,TRBJ2-2,TGTGCCAGCAGCGCCCAAAGTTGGGGGGAGCTGTTTTTT,CASSAQSWGELFF
few,TRBD2,TRBV24-1,TRBJ2-4,TGTGCCACCAGTGGGGGGGGTAAGCAAAACATTCAGTACTTC,CATSGGGKQNIQYF
few,TRBD2,TRBV4-1,TRBJ2-1,TGCGCCAGCGGGGTCCTAGCGGGAGTAAAGAATGAGCAGTTCTTC,CASGVLAGVKNEQFF
many,NA,TRBV18,TRBJ1-2,TGTGCCAGCCCTTCGAAGAGGAGCTATGGCTACACCTTC,CASPSKRSYGYTF